This entry features one T cell receptor beta chain sequence. Its antigen remains unidentified. V shed 3 bases and J shed 1 base, with 10 bases lying between them. Germline V gene sequence: CDR1 MNHEY, CDR2 SVGAGI. This CDR3 has 14 residues. This sample was included in a study of regulatory T cells in long-lasting Graves disease. The time point was: persistent/refractory GD, antithyroid drugs over 5 years with positive TRAb. PBMC-extracted RNA yielded the TCR library. Under American Thyroid Association guidelines, Graves' disease was diagnosed. Study-wide findings and caveats: Newly diagnosed Graves' patients had higher TCR diversity than persistent ones.

Library construction for TCR beta used iRepertoire HTBI primers and Arm-PCR of CDR3 regions. Via MiXCR, TCRdb re-called the multiplex PCR reads, giving one row per CDR3 protein. The table records about 290,000 distinct CDR3 sequences, 22% of them present only once. The sequenced sample was peripheral blood mononuclear cells (PBMCs), obtained when the disease was refractory, from a patient treated with antithyroid drugs. The genes are TRBV6-5 and TRBJ2-7; no definite D call. This receptor was obtained from a female donor with Graves disease. The CDR3 coding sequence is TGTGCCAGCAGTTATAGTGCCTTTTCCTACGAGCAGTACTTC. It is translated as CASSYSAFSYEQYF.